A selection of T cell receptor beta chains follows, all from one sample in a study of cytomegalovirus exposure and HLA in healthy donors. Sequenced by immunoSEQ multiplex PCR; TCRdb stores in-frame clones only, minus some. The data show approximately 120,000 clones, with about nine tenths seen just once and about 2% held by the top ten. Sequencing was done on a sample of PBMCs. These receptors all stem from a woman between 18 and 29 years old in good health and CMV-seronegative. The CDR3 runs from the conserved cysteine through the conserved F or W. Each record gives: CDR3 length, D gene, J gene, V gene, CDR3 protein. The D gene is left open where the match is weak.

14	-	TRBJ2-7	TRBV9	CASSVGTGPYEQYF
14	TRBD1	TRBJ2-3	TRBV29-1	CSGKDRGYADTQYF
15	-	TRBJ1-5	TRBV2	CASSEGGTYNQPQHF
14	-	TRBJ2-1	TRBV21-1	CASSSQREDNEQFF
12	TRBD1	TRBJ1-2	TRBV6-5	CASSSTGYGYTF
14	-	TRBJ2-7	TRBV27	CASSLLGPTYEQYF
16	TRBD2	TRBJ2-5	TRBV4-2	CASSLDTSEYQETQYF
14	TRBD1	TRBJ1-4	TRBV25-1	CASPIGTGNEKLFF
17	TRBD2	TRBJ2-1	TRBV5-4	CASSLRKLAGGKHEQFF
12	-	TRBJ2-1	TRBV2	CASREQGNEQFF
13	-	TRBJ2-7	TRBV30	CAWNTGQTYEQYF
16	-	TRBJ2-1	TRBV2	CASSPGLPSSYNEQFF
16	TRBD1	TRBJ2-3	TRBV14	CASSPLGQGTLDTQYF
18	-	TRBJ2-4	TRBV4-1	CASSQGLPTRHDKNIQYF
16	TRBD1	TRBJ2-4	TRBV27	CASSSDRELAKNIQYF
16	-	TRBJ2-1	TRBV5-1	CASSAFLAGAYNEQFF
14	-	TRBJ2-7	TRBV7-2	CASSRRRVGDEQYF
13	-	TRBJ1-1	TRBV19	CASSMNRNTEAFF
15	TRBD1	TRBJ2-7	TRBV7-2	CASSTSWTGTYEQYF
15	-	TRBJ1-4	TRBV2	CASSEVGSTAEKLFF
15	-	TRBJ1-3	TRBV6-1	CASSEASGSGNTIYF
17	-	TRBJ1-2	TRBV4-1	CASSQEQRADIYYGYTF
14	-	TRBJ1-5	TRBV19	CASSIPLSNQPQHF
10	-	TRBJ1-1	TRBV30	CALGQLNAFF
16	TRBD1	TRBJ2-7	TRBV18	CASSPILGTETYEQYF
15	-	TRBJ2-5	TRBV7-9	CASSFLAGQKETQYF
14	TRBD2	TRBJ2-1	TRBV4-2	CASSQGLALNEQFF
16	-	TRBJ1-2	TRBV6-5	CASSYGRASEDYGYTF
15	TRBD2	TRBJ2-5	TRBV5-1	CASSLGRGNQETQYF
15	TRBD2	TRBJ2-7	TRBV7-8	CASSPWVAGTYEQYF
14	-	TRBJ2-7	TRBV5-6	CASSYPGVPREQYF
16	-	TRBJ2-7	TRBV7-2	CASSLVSWESSYEQYF
13	TRBD1	TRBJ1-1	TRBV6-5	CASSYSATGEAFF
16	TRBD1	TRBJ1-2	TRBV5-1	CASSPTPDRVRGGYTF
16	TRBD1	TRBJ1-3	TRBV6-6	CASSSPTDRAPNTIYF